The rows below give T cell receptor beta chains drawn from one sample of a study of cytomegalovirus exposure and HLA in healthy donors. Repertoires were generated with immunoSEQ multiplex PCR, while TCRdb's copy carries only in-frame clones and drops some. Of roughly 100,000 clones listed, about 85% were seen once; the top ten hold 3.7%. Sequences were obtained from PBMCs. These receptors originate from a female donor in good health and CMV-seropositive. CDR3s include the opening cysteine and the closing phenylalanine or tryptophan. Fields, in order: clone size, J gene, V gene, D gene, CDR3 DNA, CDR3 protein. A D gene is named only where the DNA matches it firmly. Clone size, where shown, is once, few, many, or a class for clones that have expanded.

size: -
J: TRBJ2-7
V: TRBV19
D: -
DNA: TGTGCCAGTAGTATTCGCCTAGTCGATTCGAGCGTCTACGAGCAGTACTTC
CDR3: CASSIRLVDSSVYEQYF

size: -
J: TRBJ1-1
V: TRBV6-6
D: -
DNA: TGTGCCAGCTTCACCACGGGTACTGAAGCTTTCTTT
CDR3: CASFTTGTEAFF

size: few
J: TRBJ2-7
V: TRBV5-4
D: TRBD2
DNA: TGTGCCAGCAGCTTGACTAGCGGTGCCTACGAGCAGTACTTC
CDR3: CASSLTSGAYEQYF

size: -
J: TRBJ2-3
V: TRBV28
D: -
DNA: TGTGCCAGCAGCCGAGATCTTACGCAGTATTTT
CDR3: CASSRDLTQYF

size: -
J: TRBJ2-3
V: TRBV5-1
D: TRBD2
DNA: TGCGCCAGCAGCTTGGGGGCTAGCGGGGACACAGATACGCAGTATTTT
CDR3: CASSLGASGDTDTQYF

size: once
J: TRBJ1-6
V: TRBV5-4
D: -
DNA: TGTGCCAGCAGCTTGGACTTGACGGGAAAGAATTCACCCCTCCACTTT
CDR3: CASSLDLTGKNSPLHF

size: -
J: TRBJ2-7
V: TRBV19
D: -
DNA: TGTGCCAGTAGTATAAGTGTGTCCGGGTACGAGCAGTACTTC
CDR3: CASSISVSGYEQYF

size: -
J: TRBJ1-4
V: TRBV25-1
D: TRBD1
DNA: TGTGCCAGCAGTGTCAGAACCGGGACAGGGGGCATTGAAAAACTGTTTTTT
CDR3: CASSVRTGTGGIEKLFF

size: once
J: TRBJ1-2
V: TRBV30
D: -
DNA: TGTGCCTGGAGCAGACAGACCATTGACTATGGCTACACCTTC
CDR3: CAWSRQTIDYGYTF

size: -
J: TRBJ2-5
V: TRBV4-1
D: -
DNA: TGCGCCAGCAGCCTAAGGGACTCCTTGAACGGACAGGTCCAAGAGACCCAGTACTTC
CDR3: CASSLRDSLNGQVQETQYF

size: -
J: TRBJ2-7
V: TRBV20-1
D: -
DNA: TGCAGTGGGCAGGTCTCCTACGAGCAGTACTTC
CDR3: CSGQVSYEQYF

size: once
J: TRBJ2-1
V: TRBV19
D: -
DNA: TGTGCCAGTAGTATCGGACTTCTGTACAATGAGCAGTTCTTC
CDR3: CASSIGLLYNEQFF

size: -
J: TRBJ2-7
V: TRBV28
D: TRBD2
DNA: TGTGCCAGCAGTTTTGTACTAGCGGGCTACGAGCAGTACTTC
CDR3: CASSFVLAGYEQYF

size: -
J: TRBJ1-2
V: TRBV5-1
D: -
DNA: TGCGCCAGCAGCTTGACGGCAGGGGAACGCGATGGCTACCCCTTC
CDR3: CASSLTAGERDGYPF

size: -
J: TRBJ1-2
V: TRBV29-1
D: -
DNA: TGCAGCGTTGAAGTCCGGGAGGGCTACACCTTC
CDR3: CSVEVREGYTF

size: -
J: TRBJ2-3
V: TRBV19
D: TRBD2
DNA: TGTGCCAGTAGTATAGAGTCAGGGACTAGCCTATTCTCAGATACGCAGTATTTT
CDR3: CASSIESGTSLFSDTQYF

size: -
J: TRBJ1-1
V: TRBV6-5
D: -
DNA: TGTGCCAGCAGTTACCCCCGCGGGGAAGCTTTCTTT
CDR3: CASSYPRGEAFF

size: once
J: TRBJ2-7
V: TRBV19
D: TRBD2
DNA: TGTGCCAGTAGTATGGCGACTAGCGGGGGGTACGAGCAGTACTTC
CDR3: CASSMATSGGYEQYF

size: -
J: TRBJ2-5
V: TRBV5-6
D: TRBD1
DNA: TGTGCCAGCAGCGGGACAGACTATACCCAGTACTTC
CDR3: CASSGTDYTQYF

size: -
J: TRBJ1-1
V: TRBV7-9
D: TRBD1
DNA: TGTGCCAGCAGCTTAGACGTCCTTTCAGGGGGCACTGAAGCTTTCTTT
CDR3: CASSLDVLSGGTEAFF

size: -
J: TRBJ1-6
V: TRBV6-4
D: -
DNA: TGTGCCAGCAGTGACTTACCAGGGAATTCACCCCTCCACTTT
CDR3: CASSDLPGNSPLHF

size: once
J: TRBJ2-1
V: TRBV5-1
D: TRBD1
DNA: TGCGCCAGCAGCTCGGACAGGGGACCTAACAATGAGCAGTTCTTC
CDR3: CASSSDRGPNNEQFF